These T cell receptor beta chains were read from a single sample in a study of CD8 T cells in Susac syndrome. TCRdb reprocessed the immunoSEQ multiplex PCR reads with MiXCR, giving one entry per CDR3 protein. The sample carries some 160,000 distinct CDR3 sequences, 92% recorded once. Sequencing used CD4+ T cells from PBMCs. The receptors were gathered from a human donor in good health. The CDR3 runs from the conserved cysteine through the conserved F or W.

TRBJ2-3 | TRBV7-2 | CASSLDYTEQGMQYF
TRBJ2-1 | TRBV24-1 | CATSDFRSSGRANEQFF
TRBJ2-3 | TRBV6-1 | CASSEVARVGWDTQYF
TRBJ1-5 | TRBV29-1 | CSSLGLGRPRRLYSNQPQHF
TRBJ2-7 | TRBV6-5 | CASRQPGTYEQYF
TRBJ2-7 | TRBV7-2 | CASSTARTAAYEQYF
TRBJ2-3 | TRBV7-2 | CASSLGGTGPTDTQYF
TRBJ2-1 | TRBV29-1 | CSVGERRNEQFF
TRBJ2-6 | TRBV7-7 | CASSSGRPGANVLTF
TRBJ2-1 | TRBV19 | CASSTQKPTRPSYNEQFF
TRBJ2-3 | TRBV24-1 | CASSSGGRISDTQYF
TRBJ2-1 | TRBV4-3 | CASSRGRVYNEQFF
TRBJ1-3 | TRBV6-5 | CASSTTSSGNTIYF
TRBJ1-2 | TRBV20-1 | CSASQGDYGYTF
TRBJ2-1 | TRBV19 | CASSIWGSSYNEQFF
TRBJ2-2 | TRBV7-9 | CASSSPGNTGELFF
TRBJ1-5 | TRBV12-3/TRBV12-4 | CASSFGPDLGPQHF
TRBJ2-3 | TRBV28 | CASSPFRSRGTDTQYF
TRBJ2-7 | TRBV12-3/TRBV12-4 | CASSRGLDFYEQYF
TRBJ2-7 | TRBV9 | CASSDHDIFGDYEQYF
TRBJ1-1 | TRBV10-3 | CATSTANTEAFF
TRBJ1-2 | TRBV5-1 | CASSHSGEDHGYTF
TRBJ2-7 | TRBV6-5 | CASRREVYEQYF
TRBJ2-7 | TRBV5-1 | CASSSGVRSFEQYF
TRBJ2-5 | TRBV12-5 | CASALGLAGGPSETQYF
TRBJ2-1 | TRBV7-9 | CASSLTTGTDNEQFF
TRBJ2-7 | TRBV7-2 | CASSGAGNFYEQYF
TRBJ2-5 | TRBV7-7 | CASSFQGRETQYF
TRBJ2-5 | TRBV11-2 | CASSVPPSGTQYF
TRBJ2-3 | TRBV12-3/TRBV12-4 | CASSTLAGADTQYF
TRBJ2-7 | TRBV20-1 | CSARDLRGVWEQYF
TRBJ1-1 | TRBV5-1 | CASKMNTEAFF
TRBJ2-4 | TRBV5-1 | CASSLGGTVAKNIQYF
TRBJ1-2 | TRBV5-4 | CASSLAFGGPSNGYTF
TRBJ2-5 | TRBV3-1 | CASSPPREAAVFQYF
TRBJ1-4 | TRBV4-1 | CASSQSQGTAPNEKLFF
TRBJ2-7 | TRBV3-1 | CASSHCGTGAYEQYF